The clone carrying this T cell receptor beta chain was picked up many times. Its antigen is undetermined. It was by 5'RACE with 10-nucleotide random UMIs that the cDNA was made. From 15-18 subjects, over 170 million TCR-beta sequences were obtained in each sequencing run. From the 5' RACE reads, TCRdb called clonotypes with MiXCR, one entry per CDR3 protein. The sample gives 36,000 or so distinct CDR3 sequences, around a tenth of which show up once; 6.6% is in the top ten. Unsorted libraries were generated from 2 million PBMCs held at -80 degrees C. This record belongs to a study of neurological immune-mediated disorders. V lost 4 bases to trimming and J lost 2 bases; unmatched junction nucleotides: 2. Germline V lookup: CDR1 LGHDT, CDR2 YNNKEL (reference sequence). This CDR3 is 14 amino acids long. Study-wide points: None of the CDR3 amino acid sequences found in expanded clones was shared across subjects. This suggests that the TCR-beta repertoires were private in all groups.

The sample taken for sequencing was PBMCs. The chain employs TRBV3-1 and TRBJ1-5; TRBD1 matches at 7 bases. The sequence was collected from a woman under 40 with HTLV-1-associated myelopathy (HAM/TSP). In nucleotides, the CDR3 is TGTGCCAGCAGCCGCAGGGGGGGCAATCAGCCCCAGCATTTT. Its protein is CASSRRGGNQPQHF.